This T cell receptor (beta chain) was captured by sequencing in a study of T cells after yellow fever vaccination. Looking at the study overall: Low-cell-number fractions underwent preparation using SMART-Seq v4 Ultra Low Input.

Overall study findings and caveats: CD4 and CD8 compartments shared a small share of clonotypes, likely from convergent recombination.

The sample holds many counts of this clonotype. Its antigen is not known. In making TCR cDNA, 5'RACE template switching added a universal primer site and UMIs to it. TCRdb analysed the 5' RACE reads with MiXCR anew, one entry per CDR3 protein. The repertoire holds about 260,000 distinct CDR3 sequences, with about 3.5% as singletons. Trimming took off 4 bases at V and 0 bases at J, with 11 bases between the two ends. Looked up from germline, CDR1 is SGHRS and CDR2 is YFSETQ. The CDR3 is 14 amino acids. The clonotype comes from a man between 18 and 35 years old who received the YFV17D yellow fever vaccine. Source: PBMCs, taken 15 days after the yellow fever booster vaccination. The V gene is TRBV5-1, the J gene TRBJ2-7; D is ambiguous. In DNA form, the CDR3 reads TGCGCCAGCAGCCCAGACACGAGCTCCTACGAGCAGTACTTC. Translating it yields CASSPDTSSYEQYF. Full variable domain (missing parts from reference TRBV5-1 and TRBJ2-7): KAGVTQTPRYLIKTRGQQVTLSCSPISGHRSVSWYQQTPGQGLQFLFEYFSETQRNKGNFPGRFSGRQFSNSRSEMNVSTLELGDSALYLCASSPDTSSYEQYFGPGTRLTVT.